The present T cell receptor (beta chain) was sequenced within a study of human T cells and chemical hapten exposure. Study in general: Application of 0.01% DPC to the upper back was done by patch test, with a reading at 6 days.

The length of the CDR3 is 13 residues. Germline V gene data show CDR1 as LNHDA and CDR2 as SQIVND (reference sequence). V dropped 3 bases and J dropped 0 bases, with 4 bases sitting between them. TCRdb used MiXCR to reprocess the RACE reads, holding one entry per CDR3 protein. The sample has fewer than 70,000 distinct CDR3 sequences; over 9.5% are singletons. The time point was: pre-sensitization, week 0. This sample's treatment: therapeutic diphenylcyclopropenone sensitization with weekly scalp DPC. Unfractionated whole blood was the source of the extracted total RNA. Concerning this clonotype itself: Antigen unknown.

Study-level points and caveats: There was alopecia in the donors, so their immune response may differ from that of healthy people. There was a positive correlation between PT1 expanded TCR counts and patch test score.

The sequence was collected from a woman aged 45 to 65 with alopecia areata. Some clones in this sample may be carry-over from other donors' samples. This rearrangement joins TRBV19 to TRBJ2-3, with unresolved D. The sequences come from whole blood, collected in connection with sensitization to the hapten diphenylcyclopropenone (DPC). The CDR3 DNA follows: TGTGCCAGTAGTATCGCTAGCACAGATACGCAGTATTTT. Amino acids: CASSIASTDTQYF.